This entry concerns a single T cell receptor beta chain. The V gene's germline CDR1 is SGHRS and CDR2 YFSETQ. Trimming removed 1 base from V and 4 bases from J, with 8 bases in between. The CDR3 totals 13 residues. This sample was included in a study of human T cells and chemical hapten exposure. Study at large: 2% DPC applied to a roughly 2 cm by roughly 2 cm arm area sensitized donors.

Authors' methods: Samples ranged from roughly 23,224 to 700,000 TCRs, with a median of around 100,000. TCRdb called the RACE reads again in MiXCR, with one record for every CDR3 protein. These V and J calls originate from TCRdb's pipeline instead of the authors' own analysis. This repertoire shows 300,000 to 400,000 distinct CDR3 sequences, approximately 6.3% found once; its top ten account for approximately 8.9%. Time point: patch test 1, 2 weeks after DPC sensitization. As for treatment: therapeutic diphenylcyclopropenone sensitization with weekly scalp DPC. Those who donated were patients with alopecia, 18 to 70 years of age, and suitable for DPC. The authors' total RNA extraction used unfractionated whole blood.

This chain joins TRBV5-1 and TRBJ1-2; D may be TRBD1 (5 bases). Sequences were derived from whole blood, sampled in connection with sensitization to the hapten diphenylcyclopropenone (DPC). This TCR derives from a woman between 18 and 29 years old with alopecia areata. Some clones in this sample may be carry-over from other donors' samples. The CDR3 spells CASSLIGVYGYTF. CDR3 DNA sequence: TGCGCCAGCAGCTTGATAGGGGTCTATGGCTACACCTTC.